This is a list of T cell receptor beta chains from one sample in a study of human T cells and chemical hapten exposure. TCRdb re-called the RACE reads with MiXCR, one entry per CDR3 protein. The sample includes approximately 80,000 distinct CDR3 sequences, around 9.6% of them seen just once. The specimen comprised whole blood, sampled in connection with sensitization to the hapten diphenylcyclopropenone (DPC). These receptor sequences come from a woman aged 25 to 39 with alopecia areata. Some clones in this sample may be carry-over from other donors' samples. Both conserved end residues are part of each CDR3. The order of the fields is clone size, V gene, D gene, J gene, CDR3 protein, CDR3 DNA. The D gene is left open where the match is weak. Clone size is shown for a subset of rows, as once, few, many or a class of expanded clone.

size: -; V: TRBV10-3; D: -; J: TRBJ1-1; CDR3: CAISASPGNTEAFF; DNA: TGTGCCATCAGTGCTAGCCCCGGGAACACTGAAGCTTTCTTT
size: -; V: TRBV6-5; D: -; J: TRBJ2-2; CDR3: CASSYSQANTGELFF; DNA: TGTGCCAGCAGTTACTCGCAGGCGAACACCGGGGAGCTGTTTTTT
size: many; V: TRBV3-1; D: -; J: TRBJ2-3; CDR3: CASSLSGDTQYF; DNA: TGTGCCAGCAGCCTCAGCGGGGATACGCAGTATTTT
size: many; V: TRBV29-1; D: TRBD1; J: TRBJ2-3; CDR3: CSLAPTGALATDTQYF; DNA: TGCAGCCTCGCCCCCACAGGGGCGTTGGCCACAGATACGCAGTATTTT
size: -; V: TRBV29-1; D: -; J: TRBJ1-2; CDR3: CSVYGMGPNYGYTF; DNA: TGCAGCGTTTACGGTATGGGACCGAACTATGGCTACACCTTC
size: many; V: TRBV28; D: -; J: TRBJ1-2; CDR3: CASSEPAAYGYTF; DNA: TGTGCCAGCAGTGAGCCGGCGGCCTATGGCTACACCTTC
size: -; V: TRBV20-1; D: -; J: TRBJ1-5; CDR3: CSARQGVFSNQPQHF; DNA: TGCAGTGCTAGACAAGGGGTGTTTAGCAATCAGCCCCAGCATTTT
size: -; V: TRBV4-1; D: TRBD2; J: TRBJ2-1; CDR3: CASSQDRARGDNEQFF; DNA: TGCGCCAGCAGCCAAGATCGGGCACGGGGGGACAATGAGCAGTTCTTC
size: few; V: TRBV5-4; D: -; J: TRBJ2-7; CDR3: CASSLEVAKSRSYEQYF; DNA: TGTGCCAGCAGCTTGGAGGTCGCAAAGAGTCGCTCCTACGAGCAGTACTTC
size: few; V: TRBV28; D: -; J: TRBJ1-2; CDR3: CASSTAGGGQGGYTF; DNA: TGTGCCAGCAGTACCGCAGGTGGAGGGCAAGGTGGCTACACCTTC
size: -; V: TRBV10-3; D: TRBD1; J: TRBJ1-1; CDR3: CAIRRDRVNTEAFF; DNA: TGTGCCATCAGACGGGACAGGGTGAACACTGAAGCTTTCTTT
size: -; V: TRBV6-2/TRBV6-3; D: -; J: TRBJ2-1; CDR3: CASSLAGEHEQFF; DNA: TGTGCCAGCAGCCTTGCTGGGGAACATGAGCAGTTCTTC
size: -; V: TRBV6-5; D: -; J: TRBJ2-7; CDR3: CASTSYLGHPDQYF; DNA: TGTGCCAGCACCTCGTACCTTGGACACCCCGATCAGTACTTC
size: many; V: TRBV7-3; D: -; J: TRBJ2-5; CDR3: CASSLLMASGSEGPQETQYF; DNA: TGTGCCAGCAGCTTACTGATGGCCTCGGGTTCCGAAGGGCCACAAGAGACCCAGTACTTC
size: -; V: TRBV7-3; D: -; J: TRBJ2-1; CDR3: CASSERQSYIEQFF; DNA: TGTGCCAGCAGCGAAAGACAGTCCTACATTGAGCAGTTCTTC
size: many; V: TRBV18; D: -; J: TRBJ1-2; CDR3: CASSPPSTNYGYTF; DNA: TGTGCCAGCTCACCACCCTCCACTAACTATGGCTACACCTTC
size: many; V: TRBV3-1; D: -; J: TRBJ2-1; CDR3: CASSHPSRQGFYEQFF; DNA: TGTGCCAGCAGCCATCCGTCCCGGCAGGGGTTTTATGAGCAGTTCTTC
size: -; V: TRBV19; D: -; J: TRBJ1-4; CDR3: CASSIAPATNEKLFF; DNA: TGTGCCAGTAGTATAGCCCCAGCAACTAATGAAAAACTGTTTTTT
size: -; V: TRBV29-1; D: -; J: TRBJ2-3; CDR3: CSVEPQGDTQYF; DNA: TGCAGCGTTGAACCCCAGGGGGATACGCAGTATTTT
size: few; V: TRBV5-1; D: -; J: TRBJ1-1; CDR3: CASSLGGSLGTEAFF; DNA: TGCGCCAGCAGCTTGGGCGGGTCCTTGGGCACTGAAGCTTTCTTT
size: -; V: TRBV29-1; D: TRBD1; J: TRBJ1-1; CDR3: CSVTGVNTEAFF; DNA: TGCAGCGTGACAGGGGTGAACACTGAAGCTTTCTTT
size: -; V: TRBV2; D: TRBD2; J: TRBJ2-1; CDR3: CASTTGTSWEQFF; DNA: TGTGCCAGCACAACCGGGACTAGCTGGGAGCAGTTCTTC
size: -; V: TRBV2; D: TRBD1; J: TRBJ1-1; CDR3: CASSDGQGNTEAFF; DNA: TGTGCCAGCAGTGACGGACAGGGCAACACTGAAGCTTTCTTT
size: many; V: TRBV29-1; D: -; J: TRBJ2-3; CDR3: CSVENPRADTQYF; DNA: TGCAGCGTTGAGAACCCGCGGGCAGATACGCAGTATTTT
size: many; V: TRBV5-8; D: -; J: TRBJ2-2; CDR3: CASSPTGPWAHGELFF; DNA: TGTGCCAGCAGCCCGACGGGACCTTGGGCTCACGGGGAGCTGTTTTTT
size: many; V: TRBV6-6; D: -; J: TRBJ1-1; CDR3: CASRQMNTEAFF; DNA: TGTGCCAGCAGGCAGATGAACACTGAAGCTTTCTTT
size: many; V: TRBV19; D: -; J: TRBJ1-6; CDR3: CASSMSPRSLRNSPLHF; DNA: TGTGCCAGTAGTATGTCGCCGCGGAGCTTGCGGAATTCACCCCTCCACTTT
size: many; V: TRBV6-6; D: -; J: TRBJ2-3; CDR3: CASSSFPGRDTQYF; DNA: TGTGCCAGCAGTTCCTTCCCAGGGCGGGATACGCAGTATTTT
size: many; V: TRBV28; D: TRBD1; J: TRBJ1-5; CDR3: CASSWTGEHQPQHF; DNA: TGTGCCAGCAGTTGGACAGGGGAGCATCAGCCCCAGCATTTT
size: -; V: TRBV7-2; D: TRBD1; J: TRBJ2-5; CDR3: CASSLTAGTGPETQYF; DNA: TGTGCCAGCAGCTTAACGGCCGGGACAGGGCCAGAGACCCAGTACTTC
size: -; V: TRBV7-9; D: -; J: TRBJ2-1; CDR3: CASSSRGTLQFF; DNA: TGTGCCAGCAGCTCCCGAGGGACACTGCAGTTCTTC
size: -; V: TRBV29-1; D: -; J: TRBJ1-1; CDR3: CSVDPGHVAFF; DNA: TGCAGCGTGGACCCAGGGCACGTAGCTTTCTTT
size: -; V: TRBV30; D: -; J: TRBJ2-3; CDR3: CAWSPATDTQYF; DNA: TGTGCCTGGAGCCCTGCCACAGATACGCAGTATTTT
size: -; V: TRBV6-5; D: -; J: TRBJ1-5; CDR3: CASSPPGHNQPQHF; DNA: TGTGCCAGCAGCCCACCCGGACACAATCAGCCCCAGCATTTT
size: few; V: TRBV5-5; D: -; J: TRBJ1-2; CDR3: CASSQVGSYSLYGYTF; DNA: TGTGCCAGCAGCCAGGTCGGCAGCTATTCGCTCTATGGCTACACCTTC
size: many; V: TRBV29-1; D: -; J: TRBJ2-1; CDR3: CSVVGGPTNEQFF; DNA: TGCAGCGTGGTAGGGGGTCCTACCAATGAGCAGTTCTTC
size: -; V: TRBV20-1; D: TRBD1; J: TRBJ1-5; CDR3: CSASGQVPLYSNQPQHF; DNA: TGCAGTGCCAGCGGACAGGTCCCGCTATATAGCAATCAGCCCCAGCATTTT
size: many; V: TRBV19; D: -; J: TRBJ1-2; CDR3: CASSTGGSVPYGYTF; DNA: TGTGCCAGTAGTACGGGGGGCTCCGTCCCCTATGGCTACACCTTC
size: many; V: TRBV29-1; D: -; J: TRBJ2-7; CDR3: CSARYNSYEQYF; DNA: TGCAGCGCCCGGTACAACTCCTACGAGCAGTACTTC
size: many; V: TRBV29-1; D: -; J: TRBJ1-1; CDR3: CSVRRGFEAFF; DNA: TGCAGCGTCCGGCGAGGGTTTGAAGCTTTCTTT
size: many; V: TRBV4-3; D: TRBD2; J: TRBJ2-1; CDR3: CASSQESLAGGEQFF; DNA: TGCGCCAGCAGCCAAGAATCGCTAGCGGGAGGTGAGCAGTTCTTC
size: many; V: TRBV6-2/TRBV6-3; D: -; J: TRBJ2-2; CDR3: CASSLSNTGELFF; DNA: TGTGCCAGCAGTCTTTCTAACACCGGGGAGCTGTTTTTT
size: many; V: TRBV16; D: -; J: TRBJ1-1; CDR3: CASSPVGGRTEAFF; DNA: TGTGCCAGCAGCCCTGTGGGGGGGCGCACTGAAGCTTTCTTT
size: few; V: TRBV5-1; D: -; J: TRBJ2-2; CDR3: CASSLGQTGELFF; DNA: TGCGCCAGCAGCTTGGGACAGACCGGGGAGCTGTTTTTT
size: few; V: TRBV9; D: TRBD1; J: TRBJ2-7; CDR3: CASSVGTGGWEQYF; DNA: TGTGCCAGCAGCGTGGGGACAGGGGGCTGGGAGCAGTACTTC
size: -; V: TRBV15; D: -; J: TRBJ2-5; CDR3: CATSKGTAQETQYF; DNA: TGTGCCACCAGCAAAGGGACCGCCCAAGAGACCCAGTACTTC
size: few; V: TRBV6-2/TRBV6-3; D: TRBD1; J: TRBJ2-7; CDR3: CASSDYPTRTGGSSVSSYEQYF; DNA: TGTGCCAGCAGTGACTACCCGACCCGGACAGGGGGTAGTTCCGTGAGCTCCTACGAGCAGTACTTC